This TCR beta chain was recovered during a study of blood T cell repertoires in COVID-19. Study summary: Donors in the United States, Italy and Spain gave samples during acute or convalescent COVID-19.

Clones were sequenced by immunoSEQ multiplex PCR, and TCRdb holds only the in-frame ones, with some missing. The data contain around 400,000 clones, approximately 87% of them singletons. The CDR3 sequence is 15 residues long. Germline V gene lookup returns CDR1 MGHRA and CDR2 YSYEKL. Between the trimmed V and J ends, which lost 4 bases and 0 bases, there was a span of 12 bases. The specimen was peripheral blood. This receptor was obtained from a woman aged 60-75 years with COVID-19, enrolled during active disease. This rearrangement joins TRBV4-1 to TRBJ1-1, with a weak D call TRBD1 (6 bases). The chain's CDR3 is CASSLQGQLNTEAFF. The CDR3 DNA is TGCGCCAGCAGCCTCCAAGGACAGTTGAACACTGAAGCTTTCTTT.